Shown below are 5 T cell receptor beta chains from a single sample sequenced in a study of shared clonotypes between healthy human individuals. The repertoire was sequenced with immunoSEQ multiplex PCR; TCRdb's copy has only in-frame clones and lacks some. Of about 1.1 million clones in the sample, approximately 80% were seen once. Sequencing input: memory CD4+ T cells from PBMCs. Subset given: CD45RA-negative fraction. The receptors come from a young man in good health. Some clones in this sample may be carry-over from other donors' samples.

This chain links TRBV7-9 with TRBJ2-5; no definite D call. The CDR3 runs to 14 residues. CDR1 is SEHNR, CDR2 FQNEAQ, per germline (reference sequence). The V end was cut by 5 bases, the J end by 5 bases, with 15 bases between. This chain's CDR3 is CASSPARRWETQYF. DNA for the CDR3: TGTGCCAGCAGCCCAGCAAGGAGATGGGAGACCCAGTACTTC. The full variable domain, rest sourced from reference TRBV7-9 and TRBJ2-5, is DTGVSQNPRHKITKRGQNVTFRCDPISEHNRLYWYRQTLGQGPEFLTYFQNEAQLEKSRLLSDRFSAERPKGSFSTLEIQRTEQGDSAMYLCASSPARRWETQYFGPGTRLLVL.

J is TRBJ2-1 and V is TRBV28, with TRBD1 as a possible D gene (5 bases). The V gene's germline CDR1 is MDHEN and CDR2 SYDVKM. V lost 6 bases and J lost 4, with 28 bases in between. The CDR3 runs 19 residues. The CDR3 nucleotides are TGTGCCAGCAGATTAACCCCTATGTTAGGGGTAGGTTCTTACAATGAGCAGTTCTTC. It codes for CASRLTPMLGVGSYNEQFF. The variable domain in full, with the rest retrieved from reference TRBV28 and TRBJ2-1, is DVKVTQSSRYLVKRTGEKVFLECVQDMDHENMFWYRQDPGLGLRLIYFSYDVKMKEKGDIPEGYSVSREKKERFSLILESASTNQTSMYLCASRLTPMLGVGSYNEQFFGPGTRLTVL.

In this sample, this clone turned up once. A much more abundant neighbour one base away suggests this may be a read error. Distinct nucleotide sequences in the sample also encode this CDR3. The chain carries TRBV9 and TRBJ2-2; tentative D call: TRBD2 (6 bases). Germline V CDR1 and CDR2: SGDLS, YYNGEE. The CDR3 covers 15 residues. The CDR3 DNA reads as TGTGCCAGCAGCGTAGCTGGGGGGTACACCGGAGAGCTGTTTTTT. Its translation: CASSVAGGYTGELFF.

J is TRBJ2-7 and V is TRBV12-5; TRBD2 might be the D (5 bases). The CDR3 covers 16 residues. Germline V gives CDR1 LGHNT, CDR2 FRNRAP. The V gene lost 7 bases and the J gene lost 3 bases, with 22 bases spanning the gap. CDR3 region: CASDPYMRDKGYEQYF. CDR3 sequence (DNA): TGTGCTAGTGACCCCTATATGAGGGATAAAGGCTACGAGCAGTACTTC. Complete variable domain (other parts from reference TRBV12-5 and TRBJ2-7): DARVTQTPRHKVTEMGQEVTMRCQPILGHNTVFWYRQTMMQGLELLAYFRNRAPLDDSGMPKDRFSAEMPDATLATLKIQPSEPRDSAVYFCASDPYMRDKGYEQYFGPGTRLTVT.

The chain employs TRBV7-9 and TRBJ1-2; the D is unclear. CDR1 SEHNR and CDR2 FQNEAQ come from the germline V gene (reference sequence). Trimming took 1 base from V and 2 from J, leaving 8 bases between them. This CDR3 region has 14 residues. The CDR3 protein is CASSLDAGNYGYTF. CDR3 DNA sequence: TGTGCCAGCAGCTTAGACGCCGGGAACTATGGCTACACCTTC.